This paragraph covers one T cell receptor (beta chain) sequence. Its antigen remains unknown. This record belongs to a study of CD8 T cells in ankylosing spondylitis. Findings and caveats of the study: Past studies reported some motif variants in reactive arthritis synovial fluid and blood. Characteristic of ankylosing spondylitis blood, it appeared, was a TCR beta motif comprising several highly homologous variants.

Molecular-barcoded quantitative 5'-RACE produced these TCR beta libraries. TCRdb itself ran the 5' RACE reads through MiXCR, one entry per CDR3 protein. Among 750,000 to 850,000 distinct CDR3 sequences listed, roughly 12% were seen once. V dropped 5 bases and J dropped 2 bases, with 6 bases sitting between them. The CDR3 extends over 12 amino acids. CDR1 and CDR2 (germline): LGHDT, YNNKEL (reference sequence). What was sequenced was blood, either unsorted or a sorted T cell fraction (not recorded which). The TCR comes from a male donor with ankylosing spondylitis. This chain joins TRBV3-1 and TRBJ2-5; no definite D call. CDR3 sequence (DNA): TGTGCCAGCAGCGGGGAACAAGAGACCCAGTACTTC. Its protein is CASSGEQETQYF.